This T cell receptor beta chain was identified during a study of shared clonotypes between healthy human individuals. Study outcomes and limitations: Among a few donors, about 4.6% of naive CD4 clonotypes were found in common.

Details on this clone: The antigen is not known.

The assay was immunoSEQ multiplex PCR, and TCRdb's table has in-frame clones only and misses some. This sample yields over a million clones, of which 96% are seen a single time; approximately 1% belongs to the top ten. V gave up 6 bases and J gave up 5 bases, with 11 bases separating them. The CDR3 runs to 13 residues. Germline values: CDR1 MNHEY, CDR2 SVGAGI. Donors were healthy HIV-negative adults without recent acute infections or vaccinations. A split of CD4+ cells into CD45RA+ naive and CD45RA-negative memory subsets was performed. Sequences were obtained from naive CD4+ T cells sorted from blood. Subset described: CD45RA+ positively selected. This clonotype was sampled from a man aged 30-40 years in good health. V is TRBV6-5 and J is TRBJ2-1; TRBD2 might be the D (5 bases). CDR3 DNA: TGTGCCAGCAGCCGGACTGAGGACAATGAGCAGTTCTTC. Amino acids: CASSRTEDNEQFF.